Listed below are T cell receptor beta chains from one sample, sequenced in a study of blood T cells in healthy people across ages. TCRdb analysed the 5' RACE reads with MiXCR anew, one entry per CDR3 protein. Found here are approximately 900,000 distinct CDR3 sequences, roughly 28% of them singletons; the top ten hold around 9.6%. The same sample was also used in a study of T cells of mothers and their children.

Material: blood. The receptors stem from a woman aged 40 to 50 in good health. The CDR3 runs from the conserved cysteine through the conserved F or W.

v_gene	j_gene	CDR3aa
TRBV5-4	TRBJ1-2	CASSLGRTGDYGYTF
TRBV20-1	TRBJ1-5	CSAENRQGNQPQHF
TRBV10-3	TRBJ1-5	CAIYSNQPQHF
TRBV11-2	TRBJ2-3	CASRRPGQGSTDTQYF
TRBV20-1	TRBJ1-1	CSARGSYTGPNTEAFF
TRBV5-6	TRBJ2-1	CASSLDLGRTYNEQFF
TRBV9	TRBJ2-7	CASSVGGTGAMYF
TRBV5-1	TRBJ2-4	CASTLNPLGVAKNIQYF
TRBV27	TRBJ1-2	CASSFRDRGYGYTF
TRBV24-1	-	CATSDWSSTYNEQYF
TRBV12-3/TRBV12-4	-	CASSSLAANEQYF
TRBV29-1	TRBJ2-6	CSVCVRAAGANVLTF
TRBV7-6	TRBJ2-3	CASSLLGADTQYF
TRBV20-1	TRBJ1-1	CSASEGAANTEAFF
TRBV14	TRBJ2-5	CASSQVNFRQSQETQYF
TRBV4-1	TRBJ2-1	CASSQDLREIPNYNEQFF
TRBV5-5	TRBJ2-1	CASSLDSTNNGQFF
TRBV5-4	TRBJ1-2	CASSLDARGHSYTF
TRBV12-3/TRBV12-4	TRBJ2-7	CASSAPDRGRNEQYF
TRBV6-5	TRBJ1-2	CASSRDREPNYGYTF
TRBV28	TRBJ1-2	CASTPGRRTYGYTF
TRBV12-5	TRBJ1-1	CASGWEGTEAFF
TRBV27	TRBJ2-2	CASSLLAGRTGELFF
TRBV28	TRBJ2-7	CASSFPLATRGAYGQYF
TRBV4-1	TRBJ2-7	CASSQAATTYEQYF
TRBV5-1	TRBJ2-1	CASSPFPDRSSYNEQFF
TRBV15	TRBJ2-7	CATSREGETGTGAYEQYF
TRBV10-3	TRBJ1-4	CAISGTGSGGEKLFF
TRBV18	TRBJ1-2	CASSQTGANYGYTF
TRBV29-1	TRBJ1-4	CSAQKGGIGEKLFF
TRBV7-2	TRBJ2-3	CASSPQGGDTDTQYF
TRBV9	TRBJ2-2	CASSVDPGMAGELFF